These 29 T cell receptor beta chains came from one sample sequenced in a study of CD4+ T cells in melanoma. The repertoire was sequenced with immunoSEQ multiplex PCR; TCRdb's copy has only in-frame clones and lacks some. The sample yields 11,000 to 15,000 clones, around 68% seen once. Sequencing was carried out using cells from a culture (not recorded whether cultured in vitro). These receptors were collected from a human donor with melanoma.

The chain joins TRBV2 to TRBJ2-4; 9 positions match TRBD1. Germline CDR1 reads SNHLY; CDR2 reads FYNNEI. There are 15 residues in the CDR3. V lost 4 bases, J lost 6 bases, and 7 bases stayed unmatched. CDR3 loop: CASSVVGTGINIQYF. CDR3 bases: TGTGCCAGCAGTGTAGTTGGGACAGGGATAAACATTCAGTACTTC.

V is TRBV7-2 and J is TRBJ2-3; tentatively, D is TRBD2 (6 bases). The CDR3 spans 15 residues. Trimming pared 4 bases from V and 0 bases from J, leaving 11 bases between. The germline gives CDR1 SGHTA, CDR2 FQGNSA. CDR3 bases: TGTGCCAGCAGCTCCACTAGCACTAGCACAGATACGCAGTATTTT. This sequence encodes CASSSTSTSTDTQYF.

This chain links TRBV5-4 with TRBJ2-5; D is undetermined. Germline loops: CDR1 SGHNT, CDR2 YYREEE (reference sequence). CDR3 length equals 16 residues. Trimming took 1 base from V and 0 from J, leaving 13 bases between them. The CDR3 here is CASSLNPRSDQETQYF. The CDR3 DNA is TGTGCCAGCAGCTTGAATCCCCGGTCCGACCAAGAGACCCAGTACTTC.

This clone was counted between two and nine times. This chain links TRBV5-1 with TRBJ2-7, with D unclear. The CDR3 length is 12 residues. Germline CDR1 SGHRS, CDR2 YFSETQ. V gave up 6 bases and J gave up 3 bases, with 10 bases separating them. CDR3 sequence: CASTATGYEQYF. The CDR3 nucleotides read TGCGCCAGCACAGCGACGGGCTACGAGCAGTACTTC.

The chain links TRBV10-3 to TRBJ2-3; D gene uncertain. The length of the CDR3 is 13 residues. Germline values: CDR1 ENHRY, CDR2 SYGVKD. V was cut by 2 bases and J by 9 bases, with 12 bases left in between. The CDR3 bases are TGTGCCATCAGTGAGCCAAGGAATACAACGCAGTATTTT. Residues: CAISEPRNTTQYF.

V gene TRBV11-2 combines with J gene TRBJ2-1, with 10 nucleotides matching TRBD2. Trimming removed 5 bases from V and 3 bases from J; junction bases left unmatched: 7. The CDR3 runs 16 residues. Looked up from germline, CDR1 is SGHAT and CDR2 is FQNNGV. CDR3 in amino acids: CASSAPSGGVYNEQFF. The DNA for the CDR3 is TGTGCCAGCAGCGCCCCTAGCGGGGGCGTCTACAATGAGCAGTTCTTC.

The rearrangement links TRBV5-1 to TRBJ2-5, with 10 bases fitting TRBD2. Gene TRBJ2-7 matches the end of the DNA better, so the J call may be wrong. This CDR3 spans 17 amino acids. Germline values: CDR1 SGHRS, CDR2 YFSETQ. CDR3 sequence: CASGNSGGKYTSYEQYF. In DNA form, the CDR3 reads TGCGCCAGCGGAAATAGCGGGGGGAAATATACAAGCTACGAGCAGTACTTC.

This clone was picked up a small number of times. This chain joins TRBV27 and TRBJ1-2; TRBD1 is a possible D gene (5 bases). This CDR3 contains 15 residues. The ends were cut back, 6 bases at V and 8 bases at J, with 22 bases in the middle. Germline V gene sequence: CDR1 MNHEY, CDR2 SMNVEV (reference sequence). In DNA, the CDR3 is TGTGCCAGCAGCAGATCCCAGGGAATGGGTTTGGGCTACACCTTC. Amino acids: CASSRSQGMGLGYTF.

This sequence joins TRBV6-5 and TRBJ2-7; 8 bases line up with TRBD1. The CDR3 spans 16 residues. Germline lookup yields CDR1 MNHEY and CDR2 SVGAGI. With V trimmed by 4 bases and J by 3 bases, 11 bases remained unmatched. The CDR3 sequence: CASSSGFGQGYYEQYF. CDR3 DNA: TGTGCCAGCAGTTCAGGTTTTGGACAGGGTTACTACGAGCAGTACTTC.

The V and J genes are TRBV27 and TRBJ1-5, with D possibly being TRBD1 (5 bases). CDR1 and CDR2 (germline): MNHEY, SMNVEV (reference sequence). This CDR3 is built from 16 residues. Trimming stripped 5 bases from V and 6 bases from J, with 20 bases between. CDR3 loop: CASSRKGRGDSQPQHF. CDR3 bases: TGTGCCAGCAGTCGAAAGGGACGGGGGGATAGTCAGCCCCAGCATTTT.

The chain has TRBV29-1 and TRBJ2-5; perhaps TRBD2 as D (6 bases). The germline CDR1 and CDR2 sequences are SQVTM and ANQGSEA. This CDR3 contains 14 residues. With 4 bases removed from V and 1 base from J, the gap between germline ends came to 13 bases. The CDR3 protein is CSVGTMNFQETQYF. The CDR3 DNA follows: TGCAGCGTTGGGACTATGAACTTCCAAGAGACCCAGTACTTC.

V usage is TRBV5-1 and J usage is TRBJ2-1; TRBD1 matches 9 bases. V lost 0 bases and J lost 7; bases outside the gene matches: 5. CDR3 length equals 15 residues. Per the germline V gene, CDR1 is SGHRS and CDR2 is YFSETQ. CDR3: CASSLDGQGTNEQFF. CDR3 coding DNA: TGCGCCAGCAGCTTGGACGGACAGGGGACGAATGAGCAGTTCTTC.

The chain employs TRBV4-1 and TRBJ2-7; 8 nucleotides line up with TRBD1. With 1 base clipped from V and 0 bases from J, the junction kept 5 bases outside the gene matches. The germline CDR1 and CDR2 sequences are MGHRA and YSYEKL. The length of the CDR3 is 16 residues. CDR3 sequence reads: CASSQGHRGSSYEQYF. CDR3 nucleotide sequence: TGCGCCAGCAGCCAAGGCCACAGGGGGAGCTCCTACGAGCAGTACTTC.

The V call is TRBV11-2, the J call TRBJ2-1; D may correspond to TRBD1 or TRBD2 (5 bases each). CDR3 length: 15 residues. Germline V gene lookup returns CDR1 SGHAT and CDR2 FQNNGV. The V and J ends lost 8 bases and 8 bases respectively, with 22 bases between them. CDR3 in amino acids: CASYGGRPGYDEQFF. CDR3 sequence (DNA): TGTGCCAGCTATGGGGGTCGCCCCGGGTACGATGAGCAGTTCTTC.

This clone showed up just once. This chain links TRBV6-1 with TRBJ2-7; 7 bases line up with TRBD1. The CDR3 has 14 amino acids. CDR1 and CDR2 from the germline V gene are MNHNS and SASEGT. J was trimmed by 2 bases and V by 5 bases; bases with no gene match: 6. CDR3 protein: CASSTPGQPYEQYF. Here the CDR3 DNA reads TGTGCCAGCAGTACCCCGGGACAGCCCTACGAGCAGTACTTC.

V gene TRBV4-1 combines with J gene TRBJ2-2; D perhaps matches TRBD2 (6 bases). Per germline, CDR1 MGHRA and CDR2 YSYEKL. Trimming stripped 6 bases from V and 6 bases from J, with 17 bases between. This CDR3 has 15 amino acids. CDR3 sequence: CASRGKASEAGELFF. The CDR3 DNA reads TGCGCCAGCAGGGGGAAGGCTAGCGAGGCCGGGGAGCTGTTTTTT.

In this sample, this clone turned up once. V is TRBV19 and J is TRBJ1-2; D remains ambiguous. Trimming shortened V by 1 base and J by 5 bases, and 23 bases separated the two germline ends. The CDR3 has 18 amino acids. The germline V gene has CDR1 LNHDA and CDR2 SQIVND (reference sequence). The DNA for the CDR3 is TGTGCCAGTAGTATAGTTTCCCCTTCTTCCGGCTTGTTGTATGGCTACACCTTC. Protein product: CASSIVSPSSGLLYGYTF.

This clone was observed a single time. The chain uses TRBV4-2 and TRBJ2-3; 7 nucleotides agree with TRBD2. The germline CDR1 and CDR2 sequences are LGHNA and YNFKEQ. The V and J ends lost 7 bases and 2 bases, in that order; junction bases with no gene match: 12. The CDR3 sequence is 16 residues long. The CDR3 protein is CASTVGGMRDTDTQYF. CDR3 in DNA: TGTGCCAGCACGGTCGGGGGGATGAGAGACACAGATACGCAGTATTTT.

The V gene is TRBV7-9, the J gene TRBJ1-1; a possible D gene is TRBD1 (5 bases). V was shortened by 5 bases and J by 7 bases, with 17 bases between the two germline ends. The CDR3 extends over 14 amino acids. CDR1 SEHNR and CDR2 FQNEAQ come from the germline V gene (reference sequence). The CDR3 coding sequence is TGTGCCAGCAGCCCCCTCGGGGGGAGCGGTGAAGCTTTCTTT. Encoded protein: CASSPLGGSGEAFF.

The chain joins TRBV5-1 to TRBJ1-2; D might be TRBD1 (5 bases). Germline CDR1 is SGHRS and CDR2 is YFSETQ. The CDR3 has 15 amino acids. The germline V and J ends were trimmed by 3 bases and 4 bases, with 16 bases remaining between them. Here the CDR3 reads CASSSGGASIYGYTF. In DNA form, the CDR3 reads TGCGCCAGCAGCTCGGGGGGAGCTAGTATCTATGGCTACACCTTC.

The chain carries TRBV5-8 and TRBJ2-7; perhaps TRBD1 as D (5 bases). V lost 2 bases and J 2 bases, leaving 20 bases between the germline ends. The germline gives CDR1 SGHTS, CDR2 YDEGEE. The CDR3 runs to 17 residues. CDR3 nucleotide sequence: TGTGCCAGCAGCTTTCTTCCTGGTGCAGGACACCCCTACGAGCAGTACTTC. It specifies CASSFLPGAGHPYEQYF.

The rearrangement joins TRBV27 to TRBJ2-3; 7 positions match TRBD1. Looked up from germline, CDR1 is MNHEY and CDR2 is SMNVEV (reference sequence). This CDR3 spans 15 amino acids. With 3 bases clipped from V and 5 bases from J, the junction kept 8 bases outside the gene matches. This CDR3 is CASSFLSQGRDTQYF. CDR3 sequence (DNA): TGTGCCAGCAGTTTCCTCTCACAGGGGAGAGATACGCAGTATTTT.

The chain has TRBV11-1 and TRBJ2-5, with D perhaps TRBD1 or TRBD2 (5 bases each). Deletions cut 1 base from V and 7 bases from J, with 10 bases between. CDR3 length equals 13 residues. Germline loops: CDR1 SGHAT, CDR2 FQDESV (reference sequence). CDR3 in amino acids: CASSLGGSATQYF. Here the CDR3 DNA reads TGTGCCAGCAGCTTAGGGGGGAGTGCGACCCAGTACTTC.

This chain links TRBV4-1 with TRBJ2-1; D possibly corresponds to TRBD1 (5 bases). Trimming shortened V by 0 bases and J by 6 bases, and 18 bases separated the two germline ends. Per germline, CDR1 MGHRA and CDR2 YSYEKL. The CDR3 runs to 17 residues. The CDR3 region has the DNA TGCGCCAGCAGCCAAGATATTGGGGCTAGGGTGGGCAATGAGCAGTTCTTC. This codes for CASSQDIGARVGNEQFF.

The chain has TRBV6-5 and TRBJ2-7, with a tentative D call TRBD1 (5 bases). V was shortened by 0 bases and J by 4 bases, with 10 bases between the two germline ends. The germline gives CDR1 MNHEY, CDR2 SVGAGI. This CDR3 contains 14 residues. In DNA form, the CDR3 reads TGTGCCAGCAGTTACTCACTTCAGGGTTACGAGCAGTACTTC. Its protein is CASSYSLQGYEQYF.

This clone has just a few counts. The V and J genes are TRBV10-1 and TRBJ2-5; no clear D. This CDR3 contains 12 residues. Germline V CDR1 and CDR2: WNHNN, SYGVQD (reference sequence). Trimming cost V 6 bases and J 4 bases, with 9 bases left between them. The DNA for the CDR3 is TGCGCCAGCAGCTCGGGTGGAGAGACCCAGTACTTC. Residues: CASSSGGETQYF.

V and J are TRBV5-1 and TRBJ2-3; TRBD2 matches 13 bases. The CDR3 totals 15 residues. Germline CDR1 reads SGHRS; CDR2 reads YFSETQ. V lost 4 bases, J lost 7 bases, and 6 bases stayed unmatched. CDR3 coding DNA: TGCGCCAGCAGCGCCACTAGCGGGGGGGCCAATACGCAGTATTTT. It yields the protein CASSATSGGANTQYF.

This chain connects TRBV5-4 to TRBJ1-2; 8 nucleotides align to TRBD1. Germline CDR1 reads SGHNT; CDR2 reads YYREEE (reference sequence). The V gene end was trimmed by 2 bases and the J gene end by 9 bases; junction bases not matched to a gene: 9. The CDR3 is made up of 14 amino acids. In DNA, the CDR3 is TGTGCCAGCAGCTTTGATCGGACAGGGATAAGCTACACCTTC. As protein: CASSFDRTGISYTF. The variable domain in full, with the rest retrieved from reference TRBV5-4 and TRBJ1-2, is ETGVTQSPTHLIKTRGQQVTLRCSSQSGHNTVSWYQQALGQGPQFIFQYYREEENGRGNFPPRFSGLQFPNYSSELNVNALELDDSALYLCASSFDRTGISYTFGSGTRLTVV.

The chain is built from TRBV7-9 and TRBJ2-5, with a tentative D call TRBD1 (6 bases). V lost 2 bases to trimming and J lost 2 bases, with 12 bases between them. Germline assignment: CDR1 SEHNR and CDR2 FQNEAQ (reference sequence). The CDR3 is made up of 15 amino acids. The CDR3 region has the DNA TGTGCCAGCAGCTTAAACAGGGTTGGACAAGAGACCCAGTACTTC. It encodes CASSLNRVGQETQYF.